A single sample is the source of the 3 T cell receptor beta chains below, sequenced in a study of blood T cell repertoires in COVID-19. TCRdb's table, derived via immunoSEQ multiplex PCR, lists solely in-frame clones and lacks some. Among about 670,000 clones listed, more than 80% were seen once. Material for sequencing was peripheral blood. The receptor set was obtained from a woman between 18 and 29 years old with acute or convalescent COVID-19.

The rearrangement links TRBV19 to TRBJ1-1; D unclear. V was clipped by 5 bases and J by 1 base, with 8 bases between them. From germline, CDR1 is LNHDA and CDR2 SQIVND (reference sequence). The CDR3 runs 13 residues. CDR3 nucleotide sequence: TGTGCCAGTAGTTCCGGGGAGAACACTGAAGCTTTCTTT. Residues: CASSSGENTEAFF.

The rearrangement joins TRBV28 to TRBJ2-7; 8 bases are shared with TRBD1. V shed 6 bases, J shed 3 bases, and the junction held 7 bases outside the gene matches. Germline lookup yields CDR1 MDHEN and CDR2 SYDVKM. The CDR3 covers 14 residues. The CDR3 DNA is TGTGCCAGCAGAACCGGGACAGGAGTCTACGAGCAGTACTTC. Protein product: CASRTGTGVYEQYF. Complete variable domain (other parts from reference TRBV28 and TRBJ2-7): DVKVTQSSRYLVKRTGEKVFLECVQDMDHENMFWYRQDPGLGLRLIYFSYDVKMKEKGDIPEGYSVSREKKERFSLILESASTNQTSMYLCASRTGTGVYEQYFGPGTRLTVT.

The chain carries TRBV27 and TRBJ1-5; D is unclear. V lost 5 bases, J lost 0 bases, and 8 bases lay in between. Germline-derived CDR1 and CDR2 are MNHEY and SMNVEV (reference sequence). The CDR3 is 14 amino acids. The CDR3 loop reads CASSPRDSNQPQHF. The CDR3 DNA is TGTGCCAGCAGTCCGAGGGATAGCAATCAGCCCCAGCATTTT.